Sequencing of this T cell receptor (beta chain) was carried out in a study of identical twins. Concerning this clonotype itself: Its matching antigen is unknown.

Unique molecular identifiers were present on the cDNA, and a universal primer site came from template switching. TCRdb redid the calling of the 5' RACE reads with MiXCR, one entry per CDR3 protein. The profile shows some 500,000 distinct CDR3 sequences, 13% to 15% of them singletons. The CDR3 has 15 amino acids. Germline assignment: CDR1 KGHSH and CDR2 LQKENI. Trimming removed 2 bases from V and 8 bases from J; junction bases left unmatched: 6. General study results and limits: Conclusions leaned on cross-sectional statistical analysis and did not track the same donors over time. High-abundance cord blood beta clonotypes had fewer insertions; memory repertoires showed none.

The data were also submitted as part of a second study, on yellow fever vaccine responses in identical twins.

Sequencing used CD4+ T cells sorted from blood. This chain connects TRBV18 to TRBJ2-1; TRBD2 aligns across 10 bases. This receptor was taken from a woman aged 18 to 35 in good health. In nucleotides, the CDR3 is TGTGCCAGCTCACCAACGACTAGCGGGTGGCATGAGCAGTTCTTC. Protein: CASSPTTSGWHEQFF.